This entry concerns a single T cell receptor (beta chain). Antigen specificity is unknown. The data were obtained in a study of Graves' ophthalmopathy and Graves' hyperthyroidism. Study-wide results and limits: For predicting ophthalmopathy progression, the model had about 66% sensitivity and around 72% specificity.

From germline, CDR1 is SQVTM and CDR2 ANQGSEA. V lost 5 bases and J 7 bases, leaving 17 bases between the germline ends. The CDR3 is 13 amino acids. Amplifying from RNA transcripts, the study obtained TCR beta CDR3 regions. Amplification began with first-round RT-PCR using HTBI primers, then second-round multiplex PCR was performed. TCRdb ran MiXCR on the multiplex PCR reads and lists one entry per CDR3 protein. Of about 740,000 distinct CDR3 sequences in the sample, about 44% are singletons; the top ten hold approximately 46%. The receptor comes from an adult man with Graves' ophthalmopathy. J is TRBJ1-2 and V is TRBV29-1; weak D call: TRBD1 (5 bases). The material sequenced was peripheral blood. CDR3 in amino acids: CSVNRRDRSGYTF. For the CDR3, the DNA is TGCAGCGTTAACCGACGGGACCGGAGTGGCTACACCTTC.